The 28 T cell receptor beta chains in this list originate from one sample, sequenced in a study of T cell changes during pregnancy in multiple sclerosis. Assay: immunoSEQ multiplex PCR; the TCRdb copy retains only in-frame clones and omits some. In the table there are approximately 100,000 clones, 75% to 95% of which are singletons. The sample here was peripheral blood, taken in the second trimester of pregnancy. The receptors stem from a female donor with multiple sclerosis, enrolled in a pregnancy study.

V is TRBV5-1 and J is TRBJ2-1, with D possibly TRBD2 on 5 matching bases. Germline loops: CDR1 SGHRS, CDR2 YFSETQ. Trimming shortened V by 4 bases and J by 0 bases, and 11 bases separated the two germline ends. The CDR3 loop spans 15 amino acids. The CDR3 loop is CASSLTIGSYNEQFF. The CDR3, as DNA: TGCGCCAGCAGCCTGACTATTGGCTCCTACAATGAGCAGTTCTTC. Full variable domain (outside the CDR3, taken from reference TRBV5-1 and TRBJ2-1): KAGVTQTPRYLIKTRGQQVTLSCSPISGHRSVSWYQQTPGQGLQFLFEYFSETQRNKGNFPGRFSGRQFSNSRSEMNVSTLELGDSALYLCASSLTIGSYNEQFFGPGTRLTVL.

The CDR3 here is CASSETGGGYGYTF. In DNA, the CDR3 is TGTGCCAGCAGTGAAACTGGGGGAGGCTATGGCTACACCTTC. The V gene is TRBV2, the J gene TRBJ1-2; maybe TRBD1 (5 bases). Trimming cost V 2 bases and J 4 bases, with 11 bases left between them. Germline-derived CDR1 and CDR2 are SNHLY and FYNNEI. The CDR3 consists of 14 residues.

For this clone: One junction end does not reproduce the germline sequence, and a read error may be involved. The chain couples TRBV27 to TRBJ1-1; 7 bases fit TRBD1. The germline CDR1 and CDR2 sequences are MNHEY and SMNVEV (reference sequence). The CDR3 has 15 amino acids. The CDR3 spells CASSLDLTGNTEAFF. The CDR3 nucleotides are TGTGCCAGCAGTTTGGACCTGACAGGGAACACTGAAGCCTTCTTT.

This chain links TRBV28 with TRBJ1-4; TRBD1 is a possible D gene (6 bases). V lost 6 bases and J lost 6, with 14 bases in between. Per germline, CDR1 MDHEN and CDR2 SYDVKM. This CDR3 region has 14 residues. The CDR3 loop is CASRPGGADEKLFF. As DNA, the CDR3 is TGTGCCAGCAGGCCGGGGGGGGCGGATGAAAAACTGTTTTTT. The full variable domain, completed using reference TRBV28 and TRBJ1-4, is DVKVTQSSRYLVKRTGEKVFLECVQDMDHENMFWYRQDPGLGLRLIYFSYDVKMKEKGDIPEGYSVSREKKERFSLILESASTNQTSMYLCASRPGGADEKLFFGSGTQLSVL.

The V call is TRBV10-3, the J call TRBJ2-2; D gene uncertain. This CDR3 is 14 amino acids long. Germline values: CDR1 ENHRY, CDR2 SYGVKD. Trimming cost V 3 bases and J 4 bases, with 9 bases left between them. The chain's CDR3 is CAISDGVLTGELFF. The CDR3 DNA reads TGTGCCATCAGTGACGGTGTTCTCACCGGGGAGCTGTTTTTT.

This chain connects TRBV4-1 to TRBJ2-7; 9 bases align to TRBD2. Looked up from germline, CDR1 is MGHRA and CDR2 is YSYEKL. CDR3 length: 15 residues. The junction had 3 bases not matched to a gene; V was cut back by 3 bases and J by 0 bases. CDR3 bases: TGCGCCAGCAGCCAGCTAGCGGGGCACTCCTACGAGCAGTACTTC. It is translated as CASSQLAGHSYEQYF.

This chain links TRBV28 with TRBJ1-2; weak D call: TRBD1 (6 bases). Looked up from germline, CDR1 is MDHEN and CDR2 is SYDVKM. V dropped 1 base and J dropped 4 bases, with 10 bases sitting between them. The CDR3 runs 14 residues. The CDR3 sequence is CASSLLSRGYGYTF. CDR3 DNA sequence: TGTGCCAGCAGTTTATTGTCCAGGGGCTATGGCTACACCTTC.

The chain recombines TRBV9 with TRBJ2-3; 9 nucleotides agree with TRBD2. The CDR3 has 16 residues. The germline gives CDR1 SGDLS, CDR2 YYNGEE. Losses at the gene ends were 3 bases for V and 2 bases for J; bases not matched to a gene: 7. The CDR3 coding sequence is TGTGCCAGCAGCGGGGGACTAGCAGCCAACACAGATACGCAGTATTTT. Translating it yields CASSGGLAANTDTQYF. Full variable domain (remainder filled in from reference TRBV9 and TRBJ2-3): DSGVTQTPKHLITATGQRVTLRCSPRSGDLSVYWYQQSLDQGLQFLIQYYNGEERAKGNILERFSAQQFPDLHSELNLSSLELGDSALYFCASSGGLAANTDTQYFGPGTRLTVL.

The V and J genes are TRBV5-1 and TRBJ2-1; D gene unclear. The length of the CDR3 is 15 residues. Germline V gives CDR1 SGHRS, CDR2 YFSETQ. Trimming stripped 0 bases from V and 5 bases from J, with 12 bases between. CDR3 protein: CASSLVAGPNNEQFF. CDR3 sequence (DNA): TGCGCCAGCAGCTTGGTGGCAGGCCCAAACAATGAGCAGTTCTTC.

In DNA, the CDR3 is TGCGCCAGCAGCGTGGGACAGGGGGATCAGCCCCAGCATTTT. Amino acid sequence: CASSVGQGDQPQHF. The chain employs TRBV5-1 and TRBJ1-5; 11 nucleotides line up with TRBD1. This CDR3 spans 14 amino acids. V gave up 4 bases and J gave up 5 bases; unmatched junction bases: 2. CDR1 is SGHRS, CDR2 YFSETQ, per germline. Full variable domain (outside the CDR3, taken from reference TRBV5-1 and TRBJ1-5): KAGVTQTPRYLIKTRGQQVTLSCSPISGHRSVSWYQQTPGQGLQFLFEYFSETQRNKGNFPGRFSGRQFSNSRSEMNVSTLELGDSALYLCASSVGQGDQPQHFGDGTRLSIL.

The chain employs TRBV6-1 and TRBJ1-4; TRBD1 aligns across 7 bases. Trimming removed 8 bases from V and 5 bases from J; junction bases left unmatched: 14. The CDR3 runs to 16 residues. From germline, CDR1 is MNHNS and CDR2 SASEGT. The CDR3: CASRKVQGVRNEKLFF. CDR3 in DNA: TGTGCCAGCCGTAAAGTGCAGGGGGTGCGAAATGAAAAACTGTTTTTT.

The CDR3 DNA follows: TGTGCCAGTAGTATTCTGTCAGGACAGGGGAACGAGCAGTACTTC. As protein: CASSILSGQGNEQYF. This rearrangement joins TRBV19 to TRBJ2-7; 9 nucleotides agree with TRBD1. The V gene's germline CDR1 is LNHDA and CDR2 SQIVND (reference sequence). V lost 3 bases to trimming and J lost 5 bases; unmatched junction nucleotides: 8. The CDR3 is 15 residues long.

V usage is TRBV27 and J usage is TRBJ1-2; a possible D gene is TRBD1 (6 bases). Germline assignment: CDR1 MNHEY and CDR2 SMNVEV (reference sequence). This CDR3 has 13 residues. V was pared by 5 bases and J by 7 bases, with 14 bases between. In DNA form, the CDR3 reads TGTGCCAGCAGTGAACAGGGTCGGGTTGGCTACACCTTC. It translates to CASSEQGRVGYTF.

The chain links TRBV5-6 to TRBJ1-6; D perhaps matches TRBD1 (6 bases). The CDR3 is made up of 16 amino acids. V lost 4 bases to trimming and J lost 6 bases, with 17 bases between them. In germline, CDR1 is SGHDT, CDR2 YYEEEE. The chain's CDR3 is CASSPGTRSGNSPLHF. The CDR3, as DNA: TGTGCCAGCAGCCCCGGGACAAGAAGTGGTAATTCACCCCTCCACTTT.

This rearrangement joins TRBV7-6 to TRBJ2-1; TRBD1 matches 9 bases. The CDR3 runs 14 residues. Germline V CDR1 and CDR2: SGHVS, FNYEAQ. Trimming at V came to 1 base and at J to 6 bases, leaving 1 base not matched to a gene. CDR3 loop: CASSLETGGNEQFF. DNA of the CDR3: TGTGCCAGCAGCTTAGAGACAGGGGGCAATGAGCAGTTCTTC.

This sequence joins TRBV5-1 and TRBJ2-2, with D possibly being TRBD2 (6 bases). The V end lost 1 base, the J end lost 4 bases, and 11 bases lay between the germline ends. The CDR3 totals 15 residues. CDR1 and CDR2 (germline): SGHRS, YFSETQ. The CDR3 here is CASSLRRGTTGELFF. Here the CDR3 DNA reads TGCGCCAGCAGCTTGAGGCGGGGAACCACCGGGGAGCTGTTTTTT. Full variable domain (rest looked up from reference TRBV5-1 and TRBJ2-2): KAGVTQTPRYLIKTRGQQVTLSCSPISGHRSVSWYQQTPGQGLQFLFEYFSETQRNKGNFPGRFSGRQFSNSRSEMNVSTLELGDSALYLCASSLRRGTTGELFFGEGSRLTVL.

V is TRBV7-9 and J is TRBJ1-1, with a possible D match to TRBD1 (6 bases). CDR1 is SEHNR and CDR2 is FQNEAQ in the germline V gene (reference sequence). Deletions cut 5 bases from V and 5 bases from J, with 9 bases between. This CDR3 is built from 12 residues. CDR3 amino acids: CASSIGTTEAFF. The CDR3 DNA reads as TGTGCCAGCAGCATAGGGACAACTGAAGCTTTCTTT.

V and J are TRBV5-8 and TRBJ1-5; D remains unclear. This CDR3 contains 15 residues. Looked up from germline, CDR1 is SGHTS and CDR2 is YDEGEE. Trimming pared 4 bases from V and 6 bases from J, leaving 17 bases between. The CDR3 protein is CASSATMGAGQPQHF. The DNA for the CDR3 is TGTGCCAGCAGCGCTACCATGGGCGCGGGTCAGCCCCAGCATTTT.

The chain recombines TRBV19 with TRBJ2-1, with D perhaps matching TRBD1 (5 bases). V lost 2 bases to trimming and J lost 7 bases, with 15 bases between them. The germline V gene encodes CDR1 LNHDA and CDR2 SQIVND (reference sequence). The CDR3 covers 15 residues. The DNA of the CDR3 is TGTGCCAGTAGTATATACCGAGACAGAAGAAATGAGCAGTTCTTC. This gives the protein CASSIYRDRRNEQFF. Full variable domain (rest looked up from reference TRBV19 and TRBJ2-1): DGGITQSPKYLFRKEGQNVTLSCEQNLNHDAMYWYRQDPGQGLRLIYYSQIVNDFQKGDIAEGYSVSREKKESFPLTVTSAQKNPTAFYLCASSIYRDRRNEQFFGPGTRLTVL.

The rearrangement links TRBV7-8 to TRBJ1-2; D may be TRBD1 (5 bases). The V end was cut by 0 bases, the J end by 6 bases, with 20 bases between. Germline V gene lookup returns CDR1 SGHVS and CDR2 FQNEAQ. There are 17 residues in the CDR3. Here the CDR3 DNA reads TGTGCCAGCAGCTTAGCGCGGAGGGGCAGAGTCAATGATGGCTACACCTTC. It is translated as CASSLARRGRVNDGYTF. Full variable domain (outside the CDR3, taken from reference TRBV7-8 and TRBJ1-2): GAGVSQSPRYKVAKRGQDVALRCDPISGHVSLFWYQQALGQGPEFLTYFQNEAQLDKSGLPSDRFFAERPEGSVSTLKIQRTQQEDSAVYLCASSLARRGRVNDGYTFGSGTRLTVV.

The chain couples TRBV7-9 to TRBJ2-4; 9 bases map to TRBD1. Germline-derived CDR1 and CDR2 are SEHNR and FQNEAQ (reference sequence). The CDR3 consists of 19 residues. The J segment lost 1 base and the V segment lost 4 bases, leaving 14 bases of the junction unmatched. The CDR3 DNA reads as TGTGCCAGCAGCTCAGCGGGACAGGGTAGTTCACGGGCCAAAAACATTCAGTACTTC. Encoded protein: CASSSAGQGSSRAKNIQYF.

This sequence joins TRBV7-8 and TRBJ2-2, with 11 bases lining up with TRBD2. The germline V gene has CDR1 SGHVS and CDR2 FQNEAQ. The CDR3 is 17 amino acids. With 5 bases clipped from V and 5 bases from J, the junction kept 10 bases outside the gene matches. In nucleotides, the CDR3 is TGTGCCAGCAGCCTCCTCACTAGCGGGAGTAATACCGGGGAGCTGTTTTTT. Translation gives CASSLLTSGSNTGELFF.

This clone occurred a few times. This chain joins TRBV19 and TRBJ2-2; D is ambiguous. This CDR3 has 16 amino acids. The V gene lost 6 bases and the J gene lost 1 base, with 15 bases spanning the gap. CDR1 is LNHDA and CDR2 is SQIVND in the germline V gene (reference sequence). Here the CDR3 reads CASSSWVLGNTGELFF. As DNA, the CDR3 is TGTGCCAGTAGCTCATGGGTTCTAGGGAACACCGGGGAGCTGTTTTTT.

V usage is TRBV28 and J usage is TRBJ1-2; TRBD1 matches at 9 bases. The CDR3 is 13 residues long. V trimming: 6 bases; J trimming: 8 bases; junction bases outside the gene matches: 7. Germline-derived CDR1 and CDR2 are MDHEN and SYDVKM. For the CDR3, the DNA is TGTGCCAGCAGCCTACAGGGGGCACAAGGCTACACCTTC. Encoded protein: CASSLQGAQGYTF.

The chain recombines TRBV4-1 with TRBJ2-1, with 11 positions matching TRBD1. CDR1 and CDR2 from the germline V gene are MGHRA and YSYEKL. The CDR3 is 16 residues long. The J segment lost 9 bases and the V segment lost 4 bases, leaving 11 bases of the junction unmatched. For the CDR3, the DNA is TGCGCCAGCAGCCTTCACCGGACAGGGGGCTGGAGTGAGCAGTTCTTC. This gives the protein CASSLHRTGGWSEQFF.

This rearrangement joins TRBV4-2 to TRBJ2-3; TRBD2 matches 12 bases. The CDR3 runs 16 residues. J gave up 6 bases and V 1 base, and 5 bases lay outside the gene matches. Per the germline V gene, CDR1 is LGHNA and CDR2 is YNFKEQ. The CDR3 region has the DNA TGTGCCAGCAGCCAAGCTAGCGGGAGGGCCGGGGATACGCAGTATTTT. It codes for CASSQASGRAGDTQYF.

The rearrangement links TRBV4-1 to TRBJ2-1; 8 nucleotides agree with TRBD1. The CDR3 loop spans 16 amino acids. J lost 3 bases, V lost 2 bases, and 6 bases had no gene match. Germline V gives CDR1 MGHRA, CDR2 YSYEKL. The CDR3 reads CASSQSTGTGYNEQFF. The CDR3 DNA sequence: TGCGCCAGCAGCCAATCAACCGGGACAGGCTACAATGAGCAGTTCTTC.

This clone was recorded once. The chain employs TRBV4-2 and TRBJ2-7; D might be TRBD2 (6 bases). Germline V gene sequence: CDR1 LGHNA, CDR2 YNFKEQ. Deletions cut 0 bases from V and 5 bases from J, with 14 bases between. The CDR3 spans 15 residues. Here the CDR3 reads CASSQDHVGGNEQYF. DNA for the CDR3: TGTGCCAGCAGCCAAGATCATGTTGGGGGGAACGAGCAGTACTTC.